The 2 T cell receptor beta chains presented below share a single source sample, sequenced in a study of CD8 T cells in Susac syndrome. After extraction with the RNeasy kit, 0.5 to 1 ug of the RNA was reverse transcribed using random hexamers. Each CDR3 protein is one row after TCRdb ran MiXCR on the immunoSEQ multiplex PCR reads. The sample lists 250,000 to 300,000 distinct CDR3 sequences, approximately 90% occurring once. Sequenced material: CD8+ T cells from PBMCs. The receptors were sampled from a human donor with multiple sclerosis.

This sequence joins TRBV20-1 and TRBJ2-3; D might be TRBD2 (6 bases). Per the germline V gene, CDR1 is DFQATT and CDR2 is SNEGSKA (reference sequence). V was cut by 0 bases and J by 0 bases, with 10 bases left in between. The CDR3 is 15 residues long. The DNA of the CDR3 is TGCAGTGCTAGAGAGGTAGCGGACAGCACAGATACGCAGTATTTT. This sequence encodes CSAREVADSTDTQYF.

The gene calls are TRBV7-9 and TRBJ2-3, with 7 nucleotides matching TRBD2. Germline values: CDR1 SEHNR, CDR2 FQNEAQ (reference sequence). V gave up 5 bases and J gave up 0 bases; unmatched junction bases: 11. The CDR3 extends over 17 amino acids. CDR3 sequence: CASSLNWASGSTDTQYF. The DNA of the CDR3 is TGTGCCAGCAGCCTAAATTGGGCTAGCGGCAGCACAGATACGCAGTATTTT.